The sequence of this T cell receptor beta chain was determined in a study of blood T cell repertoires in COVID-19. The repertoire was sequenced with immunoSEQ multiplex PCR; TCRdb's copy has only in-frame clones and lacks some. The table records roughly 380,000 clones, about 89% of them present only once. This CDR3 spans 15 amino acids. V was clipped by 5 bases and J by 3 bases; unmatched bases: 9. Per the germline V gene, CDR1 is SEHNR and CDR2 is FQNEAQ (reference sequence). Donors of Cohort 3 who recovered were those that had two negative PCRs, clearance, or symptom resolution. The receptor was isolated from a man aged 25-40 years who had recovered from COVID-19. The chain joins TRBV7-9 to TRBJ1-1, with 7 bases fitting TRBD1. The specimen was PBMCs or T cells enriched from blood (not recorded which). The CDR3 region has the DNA TGTGCCAGCAGCGCCCCCAGGGGGTCGGACACTGAAGCTTTCTTT. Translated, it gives CASSAPRGSDTEAFF.